This is a list of T cell receptor beta chains from one sample in a study of STAT5B mutations in CD4+ large granular lymphocyte leukemia. Data came from immunoSEQ multiplex PCR; TCRdb stores just in-frame clones and leaves some out. The sample carries around 21,000 clones, roughly 79% recorded once. Sequencing was performed on CD4+ T cells from blood buffy coats. The receptors shown here come from a human donor in good health. Each CDR3 is given with its conserved first and last residue. The D gene is left open where the match is weak. Size tells how often a clone was seen (once, few, many) or the class of an expanded clone, and some rows leave it out.

J	V	D	size	CDR3	DNA
TRBJ2-1	TRBV14	-	once	CASSQVAGLGFNEQFF	TGTGCCAGCAGCCAAGTCGCAGGTCTGGGGTTCAATGAGCAGTTCTTC
TRBJ1-1	TRBV6-5	-	-	CASRGVGVNTEAFF	TGTGCCAGCAGGGGTGTAGGGGTGAACACTGAAGCTTTCTTT
TRBJ2-2	TRBV6-6	TRBD1	-	CASTRTGAAGELFF	TGTGCCAGCACTAGGACAGGTGCGGCCGGGGAGCTGTTTTTT
TRBJ1-2	TRBV7-2	-	-	CASSSVGVSGVANYGYTF	TGTGCCAGCAGCTCAGTAGGGGTTTCTGGGGTTGCTAACTATGGCTACACCTTC
TRBJ1-2	TRBV28	-	few	CASIPFGRLRGYTF	TGTGCCAGCATCCCCTTCGGCAGGCTCAGGGGCTACACCTTC
TRBJ2-1	TRBV4-1	-	-	CASSQDVRGSYNEQFF	TGCGCCAGCAGCCAAGATGTGAGGGGCTCCTACAATGAGCAGTTCTTC
TRBJ2-5	TRBV7-7	TRBD2	few	CASSPTLAGRGETQYF	TGTGCCAGCAGCCCGACCCTAGCGGGGCGGGGAGAGACCCAGTACTTC
TRBJ2-2	TRBV7-2	-	-	CASSAARAGTGELFF	TGTGCCAGCAGCGCTGCCCGGGCGGGGACCGGGGAGCTGTTTTTT
TRBJ2-1	TRBV7-6	-	-	CASSSQTQSSYNEQFF	TGTGCCAGCAGCTCCCAGACGCAGAGCTCCTACAATGAGCAGTTCTTC
TRBJ1-1	TRBV6-5	-	few	CASSSPPGKRTEAFF	TGTGCCAGCAGTTCTCCCCCGGGGAAGAGGACTGAAGCTTTCTTT
TRBJ1-5	TRBV7-3	-	-	CASSLKWISFATGPSNQPQHF	TGTGCCAGCAGCTTAAAATGGATTTCTTTCGCGACGGGCCCTAGCAATCAGCCCCAGCATTTT
TRBJ1-1	TRBV10-1	-	-	CASSHDGEGKAFF	TGCGCCAGCAGCCACGACGGGGAGGGGAAAGCTTTCTTT
TRBJ2-5	TRBV6-1	TRBD1	-	CASSEWGRGQSETQYF	TGTGCCAGCAGTGAATGGGGCAGGGGGCAGTCAGAGACCCAGTACTTC
TRBJ2-1	TRBV18	-	few	CASSPQGNEQFF	TGTGCCAGCTCTCCACAGGGAAATGAGCAGTTCTTC
TRBJ1-1	TRBV6-5	TRBD1	-	CASSKTGVTEAFF	TGTGCCAGCAGTAAAACAGGGGTTACTGAAGCTTTCTTT
TRBJ1-2	TRBV7-2	TRBD1	-	CASSLAPTGGAPGYTF	TGTGCCAGCAGCTTAGCCCCTACAGGGGGCGCGCCTGGCTACACCTTC
TRBJ1-5	TRBV6-1	TRBD1	-	CASSVRRVGTGTYSNQPQHF	TGTGCCAGCAGTGTCAGAAGAGTGGGGACAGGGACTTATAGCAATCAGCCCCAGCATTTT
TRBJ1-1	TRBV5-1	-	-	CASSAGLNTEAFF	TGCGCCAGCAGCGCGGGACTGAACACTGAAGCTTTCTTT
TRBJ2-7	TRBV7-2	TRBD2	-	CASSLAAGGNEQYF	TGTGCCAGCAGCTTAGCGGCGGGGGGAAACGAGCAGTACTTC
TRBJ2-3	TRBV7-2	-	-	CASSLVGSTDTQYF	TGTGCCAGCAGCTTAGTTGGAAGCACAGATACGCAGTATTTT
TRBJ2-7	TRBV6-5	TRBD2	-	CATQLAGAYEQYF	TGTGCCACACAACTAGCGGGAGCCTACGAGCAGTACTTC
TRBJ1-4	TRBV18	-	-	CASSRANEKLFF	TGTGCCAGCTCACGTGCTAATGAAAAACTGTTTTTT
TRBJ1-1	TRBV7-3	-	-	CASSLASDTEAFF	TGTGCCAGCAGCTTAGCTTCGGACACTGAAGCTTTCTTT